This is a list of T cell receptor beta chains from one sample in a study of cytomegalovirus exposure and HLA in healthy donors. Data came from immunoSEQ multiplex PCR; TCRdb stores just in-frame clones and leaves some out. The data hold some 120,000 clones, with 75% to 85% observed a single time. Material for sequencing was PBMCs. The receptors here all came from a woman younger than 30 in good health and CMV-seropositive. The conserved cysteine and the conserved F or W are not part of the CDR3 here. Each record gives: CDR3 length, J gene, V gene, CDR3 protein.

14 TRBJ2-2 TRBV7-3 ASSLRTGVMTGELF
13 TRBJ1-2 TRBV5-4 ASSLAGTGGRGYT
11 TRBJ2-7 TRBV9 ASSEGQLYEQY
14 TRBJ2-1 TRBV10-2 ASRVVGTSGYNEQF
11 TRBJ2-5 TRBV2 ASSETGFETQY
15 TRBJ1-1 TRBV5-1 ASSLVMNRFTNTEAF
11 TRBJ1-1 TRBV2 ASSTQGGTEAF
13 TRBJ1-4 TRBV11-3 ASSPGTGGVEKLF
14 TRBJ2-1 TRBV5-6 ASSFIRESSYNEQF
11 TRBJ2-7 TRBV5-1 ASSSDRSYEQY
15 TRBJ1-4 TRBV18 ASSRPGQGARAEKLF
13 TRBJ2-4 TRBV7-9 ASSFGTVAKNIQY
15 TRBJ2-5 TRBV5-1 VSSSRLLAGGGETQY